This entry features one TCR beta chain sequence. As yet, its antigen is unknown. The data are from a study of vaccination and CD4 T cells after COVID-19. Trimming took off 6 bases at V and 7 bases at J, with 18 bases between the two ends. Germline assignment: CDR1 SQVTM and CDR2 ANQGSEA. This CDR3 contains 13 residues. The treatment was: approximately 9-day PBMC culture with coronavirus spike peptide pools or control peptides (ViraFEST assay). An Oncomine TCR Beta short-read assay was used to sequence the DNA from cultured CD4+ T cells. TCRdb itself ran the PCR reads through MiXCR, one entry per CDR3 protein. The data contain 11,000 to 15,000 distinct CDR3 sequences, 35% to 55% of them singletons.

What was sequenced was CD4+ T cells from blood, cultured in vitro. The source of this sequence is a human donor who had recovered from COVID-19. The chain carries TRBV29-1 and TRBJ1-2; D unresolved. The CDR3 nucleotides read TGCAGCGTCTCCCGGGCCTCGGGAGGTGGCTACACCTTC. Translating it yields CSVSRASGGGYTF.